This record concerns one T cell receptor (beta chain) sequence. Its specificity is not known. Germline assignment: CDR1 SGDLS and CDR2 YYNGEE. The CDR3 sequence is 15 residues long. V lost 3 bases to trimming and J lost 2 bases, with 13 bases between them. Sequencing was at survey level. Sequenced by immunoSEQ multiplex PCR; TCRdb stores in-frame clones only, minus some. The sample has about 95,000 clones, 72% seen once. The sample comes from a study of fetal regulatory T cell absence and autoimmunity. Study information: The IPEX patients lacked clinical diabetes but had exocrine pancreas autoimmunity. Study-level findings and limits: The oligoclonal enrichment was interpreted as supporting antigen-driven pancreatic autoimmunity before birth in IPEX syndrome. Compared with cord blood, pancreas showed oligoclonal TCR enrichment, some clones over 80-fold.

Input material: pancreas tissue. This TCR derives from a male donor with IPEX syndrome. The gene calls are TRBV9 and TRBJ2-3; D is possibly TRBD2 (5 bases). CDR3 protein: CASSGTGYHTDTQYF. The CDR3 coding sequence is TGTGCCAGCAGCGGTACGGGGTACCACACAGATACGCAGTATTTT.